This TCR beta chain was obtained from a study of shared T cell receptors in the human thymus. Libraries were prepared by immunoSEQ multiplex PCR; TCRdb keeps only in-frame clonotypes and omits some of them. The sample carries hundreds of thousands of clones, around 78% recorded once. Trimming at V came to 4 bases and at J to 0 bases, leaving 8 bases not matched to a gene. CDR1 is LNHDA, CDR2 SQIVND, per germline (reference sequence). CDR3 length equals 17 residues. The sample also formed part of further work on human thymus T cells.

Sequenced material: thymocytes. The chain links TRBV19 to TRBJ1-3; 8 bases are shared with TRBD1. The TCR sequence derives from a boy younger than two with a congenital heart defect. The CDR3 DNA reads TGTGCCAGTAGTAGAGGACAGGGACACCACTCTGGAAACACCATATATTTT. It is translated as CASSRGQGHHSGNTIYF.